This T cell receptor (beta chain) originates from a study of response to subunit inactivated influenza vaccine. Each CDR3 protein is one row after TCRdb ran MiXCR on the RT-PCR reads. The repertoire consists of about 540,000 distinct CDR3 sequences, with around 21% occurring once and the leading ten covering 2.5% to 3.5%. The V gene lost 6 bases and the J gene lost 4 bases, with 19 bases spanning the gap. This CDR3 has 16 amino acids. This sample was also put to use in a study of T cells expressing NK-cell markers. From that second work: 5'RACE template switching built TCR beta cDNA with unique molecular identifiers. In several donors, dominant clonotypes made up about 25-60.1% of CD3+CD56-NKG2C+ cells.

This chain links TRBV12-3 or TRBV12-4 with TRBJ2-1; weak D call: TRBD1 (6 bases). Specimen: CD4+ T cells sorted from PBMCs, collected about 11 days after vaccination. The TCR comes from a man aged 50-60 years who received an inactivated influenza vaccine. The CDR3: CASSPSSGQRYNEQFF. Here the CDR3 DNA reads TGTGCCAGCAGCCCGTCCTCGGGACAAAGATACAATGAGCAGTTCTTC.